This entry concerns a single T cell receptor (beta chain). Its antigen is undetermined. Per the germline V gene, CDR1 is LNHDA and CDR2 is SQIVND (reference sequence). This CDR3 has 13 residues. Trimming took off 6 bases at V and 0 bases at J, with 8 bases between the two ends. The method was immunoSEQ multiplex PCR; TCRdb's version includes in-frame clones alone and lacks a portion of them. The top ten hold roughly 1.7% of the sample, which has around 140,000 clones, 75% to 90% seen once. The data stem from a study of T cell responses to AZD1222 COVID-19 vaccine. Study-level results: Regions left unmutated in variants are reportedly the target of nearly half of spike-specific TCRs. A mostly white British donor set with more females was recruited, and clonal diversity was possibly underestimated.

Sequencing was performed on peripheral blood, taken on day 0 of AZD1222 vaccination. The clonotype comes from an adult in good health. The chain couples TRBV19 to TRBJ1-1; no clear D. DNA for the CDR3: TGTGCCAGTAGGCCGGGCGTGAACACTGAAGCTTTCTTT. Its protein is CASRPGVNTEAFF.